Detailed here is one T cell receptor beta chain. The antigen remains undetermined. The data originate from a study of T-cell memory formation after mild COVID-19. Broader study findings: Contracting CD4+ clones were located mainly in CM and EM, and CD8+ clones in EMRA. Contracting clones, day 15 to 85, had balanced CD4/CD8, and later expanders favored CD4+. There were some responding clones in pre-infection memory, which suggested that cross-reactive memory had joined.

After removal of 4 bases from V and 1 base from J, the junction contained 4 bases not matched to a gene. CDR1 SQVTM and CDR2 ANQGSEA come from the germline V gene. This CDR3 has 13 residues. Sample barcodes and UMIs were carried by the TCR alpha and TCR beta cDNA libraries that 5'RACE generated with constant-segment primers. TCRdb itself ran the 5' RACE reads through MiXCR, one entry per CDR3 protein. The sample carries roughly 510,000 distinct CDR3 sequences, around 15% recorded once. The clonotype originates from an adult woman who had mild COVID-19 (a few samples of this study predate the infection). Cell type and time point are not known. The gene calls are TRBV29-1 and TRBJ2-7; 7 nucleotides agree with TRBD1. The specimen sequenced was PBMCs or a T cell subset sorted from them (not recorded which). The DNA of the CDR3 is TGCAGCGTTGCGACAGGGCCTTCCTACGAGCAGTACTTC. Translation gives CSVATGPSYEQYF.